The 18 T cell receptor beta chains listed next were all sequenced from one sample in a study of blood T cell repertoires in COVID-19. TCRdb keeps only in-frame clones here, not all; method: immunoSEQ multiplex PCR. The sample shows 290,000 or so clones, around nine tenths of them seen only once. The sample taken for sequencing was peripheral blood. The receptors were gathered from a man between 65 and 80 years old with acute or convalescent COVID-19.

CDR3 in amino acids: CASSAGETQYF. CDR3 coding DNA: TGTGCCAGCAGCGCGGGGGAGACCCAGTACTTC. The V and J genes are TRBV11-2 and TRBJ2-5; the D gene is possibly TRBD2 (6 bases). CDR1 and CDR2 from the germline V gene are SGHAT and FQNNGV. Trimming left V 5 bases short and J 5 bases short, with 6 bases between. There are 11 residues in the CDR3.

V and J are TRBV3-1 (or the pseudogene TRBV3-2) and TRBJ2-3, with a weak D call TRBD1 (5 bases). The V gene's germline CDR1 is LGHDT and CDR2 YNNKEL (reference sequence). The CDR3 covers 15 residues. Trimming shortened V by 5 bases and J by 1 base, and 13 bases separated the two germline ends. CDR3 DNA sequence: TGTGCCAGCAGCTCCCCAGGGTCTGGCACAGATACGCAGTATTTT. It specifies CASSSPGSGTDTQYF.

The rearrangement uses TRBV4-2 and TRBJ2-7, with 9 bases identical to TRBD2. This CDR3 is 16 amino acids long. CDR1 and CDR2 (germline): LGHNA, YNFKEQ. V lost 0 bases to trimming and J lost 0 bases; unmatched junction nucleotides: 3. The CDR3 spells CASSQDPAGGSYEQYF. The CDR3 DNA is TGTGCCAGCAGCCAAGATCCAGCGGGAGGCTCCTACGAGCAGTACTTC.

The rearrangement uses TRBV10-3 and TRBJ2-2; 11 bases align to TRBD1. Losses at the gene ends were 2 bases for V and 6 bases for J; bases not matched to a gene: 2. The CDR3 spans 15 residues. CDR1 is ENHRY and CDR2 is SYGVKD in the germline V gene. The CDR3 region is CAISEGQGAPGELFF. In DNA form, the CDR3 reads TGTGCCATCAGTGAGGGACAGGGGGCGCCCGGGGAGCTGTTTTTT.

Notes on this clone: Distinct nucleotide sequences in the sample also encode this CDR3. This chain joins TRBV20-1 and TRBJ1-2, with 7 bases identical to TRBD1. V lost 6 bases and J lost 8; bases outside the gene matches: 6. The CDR3 runs to 11 residues. Germline values: CDR1 DFQATT, CDR2 SNEGSKA (reference sequence). The CDR3 here is CSADDRVGYTF. The CDR3 DNA follows: TGCAGTGCCGACGACAGGGTCGGCTACACCTTC.

The V call is TRBV6-6, the J call TRBJ1-3; D unresolved. The CDR3 extends over 16 amino acids. Deletions cut 8 bases from V and 0 bases from J, with 17 bases between. Germline values: CDR1 MNHNY, CDR2 SVGAGI (reference sequence). Written as DNA, the CDR3 is TGTGCCAGCGCGGGAACACACTTACTCTCTGGAAACACCATATATTTT. Residues: CASAGTHLLSGNTIYF.

In this sample, this clone turned up once. The chain joins TRBV6-5 to TRBJ2-1, with 10 bases that match TRBD2. V lost 6 bases and J lost 5; bases outside the gene matches: 4. There are 14 residues in the CDR3. Per germline, CDR1 MNHEY and CDR2 SVGAGI. CDR3 DNA: TGTGCCAGCAGCCAAGCGGGGGGGAACAATGAGCAGTTCTTC. Its translation is CASSQAGGNNEQFF.

The gene calls are TRBV30 and TRBJ2-7; 8 positions match TRBD1. The ends lost 3 bases at V and 7 bases at J; junction bases unmatched: 11. This CDR3 has 14 residues. Germline values: CDR1 GTSNPN, CDR2 SVGIG (reference sequence). CDR3 loop: CAWRADRGPWEQYF. The CDR3 DNA reads TGTGCCTGGAGGGCCGACAGGGGCCCCTGGGAGCAGTACTTC.

This chain connects TRBV5-1 to TRBJ2-1; 10 bases align to TRBD2. Germline V gene lookup returns CDR1 SGHRS and CDR2 YFSETQ. The CDR3 has 15 residues. Unmatched junction bases numbered 10, after V lost 4 bases and J lost 9 bases. This CDR3 reads CASSPSVAGGIEQFF. CDR3 DNA sequence: TGCGCCAGCAGCCCGTCGGTAGCGGGGGGAATTGAGCAGTTCTTC.

This clone was detected once. The chain employs TRBV27 and TRBJ1-2; a possible D gene is TRBD1 (6 bases). The CDR3 spans 13 residues. Per the germline V gene, CDR1 is MNHEY and CDR2 is SMNVEV (reference sequence). Trimming cost V 5 bases and J 8 bases, with 15 bases left between them. CDR3 sequence: CASSRDTGGGYTF. In DNA, the CDR3 is TGTGCCAGCAGTCGGGACACTGGGGGAGGCTACACCTTC.

This chain uses TRBV7-2 with TRBJ1-1, with D tentatively TRBD1 (6 bases). The CDR3 has 14 amino acids. The germline gives CDR1 SGHTA, CDR2 FQGNSA. The ends were cut back, 5 bases at V and 7 bases at J, with 17 bases in the middle. For the CDR3, the DNA is TGTGCCAGCAGCATAACCGGGACAACCGATGAAGCTTTCTTT. Translation: CASSITGTTDEAFF.

The table lists this clone with a count of one. The rearrangement joins TRBV5-5 to TRBJ2-2, with D possibly TRBD1 on 6 matching bases. V lost 0 bases to trimming and J lost 3 bases, with 12 bases between them. This CDR3 has 16 residues. In germline, CDR1 is SGHKS, CDR2 YYEKEE (reference sequence). The CDR3 region is CASSLVWQGHTGELFF. The CDR3 nucleotides are TGTGCCAGCAGCTTGGTCTGGCAGGGGCACACCGGGGAGCTGTTTTTT.

CDR3 amino acids: CASSLERTGMEYF. The CDR3 nucleotides read TGCGCCAGCAGCTTGGAGAGGACAGGGATGGAGTATTTT. This chain uses TRBV5-1 with TRBJ2-3; 8 bases fit TRBD1. J lost 13 bases, V lost 0 bases, and 7 bases had no gene match. Germline lookup yields CDR1 SGHRS and CDR2 YFSETQ. The CDR3 has 13 amino acids.

The chain employs TRBV20-1 and TRBJ2-3, with TRBD2 matching over 7 bases. Germline V lookup: CDR1 DFQATT, CDR2 SNEGSKA (reference sequence). This CDR3 contains 15 residues. V lost 3 bases to trimming and J lost 2 bases; unmatched junction nucleotides: 8. The CDR3 DNA is TGCAGTGCTAGTGACCGTCTAGCGGTCACAGATACGCAGTATTTT. It encodes CSASDRLAVTDTQYF.

The gene calls are TRBV2 and TRBJ2-1; D might be TRBD2 (6 bases). This CDR3 is 16 amino acids long. Germline V gene lookup returns CDR1 SNHLY and CDR2 FYNNEI. V was pared by 4 bases and J by 5 bases, with 18 bases between. CDR3 amino acids: CASSALGGVGNNEQFF. The CDR3 bases are TGTGCCAGCAGTGCCCTCGGAGGGGTTGGAAACAATGAGCAGTTCTTC.

This clone was observed a few times. This chain uses TRBV25-1 with TRBJ1-5; D call uncertain. V dropped 1 base and J dropped 3 bases, with 7 bases sitting between them. Per germline, CDR1 MGHDK and CDR2 SYGVNS. There are 14 residues in the CDR3. The CDR3 is CASSEFNSNQPQHF. The CDR3 coding sequence is TGTGCCAGCAGTGAATTTAACTCCAATCAGCCCCAGCATTTT.

This clone has a handful of counts. V is TRBV9 and J is TRBJ2-3; 7 bases align to TRBD1. There are 15 residues in the CDR3. The V segment lost 4 bases and the J segment 0 bases; nucleotides outside the gene matches: 5. CDR1 SGDLS and CDR2 YYNGEE come from the germline V gene. CDR3 DNA sequence: TGTGCCAGCAGCTTTGGACAGGTTAGCACAGATACGCAGTATTTT. Residues: CASSFGQVSTDTQYF.

This clone was seen repeatedly, ten times or more. This chain joins TRBV5-1 and TRBJ2-3; D possibly corresponds to TRBD2 (5 bases). This CDR3 is built from 14 residues. The germline CDR1 and CDR2 sequences are SGHRS and YFSETQ. Trimming removed 4 bases at V and 2 bases at J, with 11 bases between. DNA of the CDR3: TGCGCCAGCAGCGTCACGGAGGCCACAGATACGCAGTATTTT. This codes for CASSVTEATDTQYF.